This TCR beta chain was recovered during a study of early T cells in non-severe SARS-CoV-2 infection (dated by TCRdb to the early 2020s). Notes on the research overall: TCR sequencing used bulk RNA from unsorted whole blood, so alpha and beta chains could not be paired. Findings and caveats that apply to the study as a whole: VDJdb matching was skewed toward anti-spike CD8 responses and likely underestimated virus-specific expansions, missing private and CD4 specificities.

To prepare the library, 5' RACE was applied. The instrument given in TCRdb is NextSeq 500. In the TCR library protocol, unique molecular identifiers were attached to individual cDNA molecules to correct for PCR bias and sequencing error. Sequencing covered both TCR alpha and beta chains, and within each sample the abundances of alpha and beta sequences were tightly co-correlated. The original pipeline was this. Decombinator V4 was used to annotate TCR sequences for V gene, J gene and CDR3. TCRs were defined as expanded if a significant change between any two time points was detected under a Poisson model with p below 0.0001. TCR abundances were normalised to the total number of TCRs sequenced in each sample and reported as counts per million. MAIT TCRs were defined by TRAV1-2 paired with TRAJ12, TRAJ20 or TRAJ33, and iNKT TCRs by TRAV10 paired with TRAJ18. VDJdb, accessed on 1 November 2021, was searched for TCRs annotated for CMV, EBV and SARS-CoV-2, and TCRs annotated for more than one antigen were excluded. In-frame beta chains were kept once TCRdb had trimmed the public reads at Q25 with fastp and called clones with MiXCR. CDR3 protein sequences are deduplicated, and each keeps its most common genes and DNA. It is TCRdb's table, rather than the study itself, that gives the V and J calls and clone size. A total of about 76,000 distinct CDR3 sequences appear in this sample, around 11% of them only once. The ten largest clones capture 4% to 5% of the sample.

A case-control design nested within a healthcare worker cohort in London, UK, was used, with weekly nasopharyngeal swab PCR tests and blood sampling performed. Between 23 and 31 March 2020, the week of the UK lockdown, healthcare workers were enrolled and then followed up weekly for as long as 16 weeks. This clonotype was observed many times. This clone's antigen is unknown. No much larger clone exists at a distance of one base, and base qualities are not known. The germline V gene (reference sequence) specifies SEHNR as CDR1 and FQNEAQ as CDR2. The V end loses 3 bases and the J end loses 6 bases, and a stretch of 14 bases separates them. The CDR3 contains 15 residues, cysteine and phenylalanine counted. The DNA shown is the 45-base CDR3, in frame from base 1.

The source of this sequence is an adult who was a healthcare worker with PCR-confirmed SARS-CoV-2 infection or an uninfected control (not recorded which). Recombination connected TRBV7-9 to TRBJ1-4, with no reliable assignment of the D segment. Sequenced input: whole blood. The CDR3 protein is CASSLVTAGYEKLFF. The nucleotides read TGTGCCAGCAGCTTGGTTACTGCGGGGTATGAAAAACTGTTTTTT. Outside the CDR3, residues come from the reference TRBV7-9 and TRBJ1-4 proteins, so the full variable domain is: DTGVSQNPRHKITKRGQNVTFRCDPISEHNRLYWYRQTLGQGPEFLTYFQNEAQLEKSRLLSDRFSAERPKGSFSTLEIQRTEQGDSAMYLCASSLVTAGYEKLFFGSGTQLSVL.